This entry is about one T cell receptor (beta chain). The CDR3 spans 14 residues. CDR1 SEHNR and CDR2 FQNEAQ come from the germline V gene (reference sequence). V shed 5 bases and J 2 bases; nucleotides not matched to a gene: 3. Produced via immunoSEQ multiplex PCR; TCRdb's table is partial and in-frame only. Of under 60,000 clones listed, around nine tenths are singletons. The data stem from a study of blood T cell repertoires in COVID-19. The rearrangement links TRBV7-9 to TRBJ2-3; 8 positions agree with TRBD2. Material: peripheral blood. The receptor was isolated from a human donor in a cohort sampled during active COVID-19. The CDR3 spells CASSMTSATDTQYF. DNA of the CDR3: TGTGCCAGCAGCATGACTAGCGCCACAGATACGCAGTATTTT.